The clone carrying this T cell receptor (beta chain) was detected ten times or more. The data are from a study of breast tumors, draining lymph nodes, adjacent tissues. Germline CDR1 SGHNT, CDR2 YYREEE (reference sequence). The CDR3 has 11 amino acids. Trimming pared 4 bases from V and 8 bases from J, leaving 6 bases between. Breast cancer patients provided tissue from their axillary draining lymph nodes. TCRdb passed the multiplex PCR reads through MiXCR, listing each CDR3 protein once. The table has fewer than 200,000 distinct CDR3 sequences, roughly a third seen once. The sequence came from a female donor with breast cancer. Some clones in this sample may be carry-over from other donors' samples. V and J are TRBV5-4 and TRBJ2-2, with D unresolved. The source material was axillary lymph node tissue. The DNA of the CDR3 is TGTGCCAGCAGCGCCGGTGGGGAGCTGTTTTTT. Encoded protein: CASSAGGELFF.